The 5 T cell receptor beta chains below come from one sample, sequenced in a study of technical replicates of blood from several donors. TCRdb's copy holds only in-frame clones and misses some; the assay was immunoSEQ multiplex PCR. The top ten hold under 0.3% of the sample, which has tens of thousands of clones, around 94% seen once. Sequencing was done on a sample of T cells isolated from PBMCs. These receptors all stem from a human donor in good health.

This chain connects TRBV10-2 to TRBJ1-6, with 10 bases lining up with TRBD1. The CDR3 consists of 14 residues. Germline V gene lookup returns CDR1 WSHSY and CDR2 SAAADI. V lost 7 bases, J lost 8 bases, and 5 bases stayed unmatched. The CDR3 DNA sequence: TGCGCCAGCACGGGACAGGGGTGGCATTCACCCCTCCACTTT. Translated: CASTGQGWHSPLHF.

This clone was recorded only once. The CDR3 loop is CATSEGATTDTQYF. CDR3 nucleotides: TGTGCCACCAGCGAGGGGGCCACCACAGATACGCAGTATTTT. This sequence joins TRBV15 and TRBJ2-3, with 7 bases fitting TRBD1. The CDR3 is made up of 14 amino acids. Germline lookup yields CDR1 LNHNV and CDR2 YYDKDF (reference sequence). J was trimmed by 2 bases and V by 5 bases; bases with no gene match: 4.

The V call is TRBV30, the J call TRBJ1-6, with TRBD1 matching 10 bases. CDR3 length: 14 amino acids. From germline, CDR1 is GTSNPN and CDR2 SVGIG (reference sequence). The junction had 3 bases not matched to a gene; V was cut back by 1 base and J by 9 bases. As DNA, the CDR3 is TGTGCCTGGAGTGGCCGACAGGGGGCTTCACCCCTCCACTTT. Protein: CAWSGRQGASPLHF.

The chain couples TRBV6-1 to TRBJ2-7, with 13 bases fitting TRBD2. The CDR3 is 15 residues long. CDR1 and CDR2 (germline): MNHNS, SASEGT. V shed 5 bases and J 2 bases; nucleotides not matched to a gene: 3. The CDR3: CASSSGTSGTYEQYF. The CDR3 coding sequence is TGTGCCAGCAGTTCCGGGACTAGCGGGACCTACGAGCAGTACTTC.

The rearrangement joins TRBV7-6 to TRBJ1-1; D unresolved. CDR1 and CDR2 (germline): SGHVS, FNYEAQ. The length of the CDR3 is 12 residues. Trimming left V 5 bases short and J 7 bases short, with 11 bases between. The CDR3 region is CASSPGGIEAFF. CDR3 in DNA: TGTGCCAGCAGCCCGGGAGGGATTGAAGCTTTCTTT.